This TCR beta chain was sequenced during a study of monozygotic twins with inflammatory bowel disease. Skipping T cell sorting, the study isolated total RNA directly from whole blood. The authors used around 3,800 ng of total RNA per TCR library. TCRdb reworked the 5' RACE reads into one entry per CDR3 protein, no DNA. Its table lists roughly 330,000 distinct CDR3 sequences. The source is a human donor with ulcerative colitis or Crohn's disease, or a healthy co-twin of an affected twin (not recorded which). Sequencing was performed on blood.

This CDR3 is CASSVNPIVYEQFF. The chain employs TRBV9 and TRBJ2-1. The CDR3 length is 14 residues. Germline V CDR1 and CDR2: SGDLS, YYNGEE.